This TCR beta chain is from a study of blood T cell repertoires in COVID-19. Study background: The United States, Italy and Spain supplied acute and convalescent COVID-19 samples. T cells, B-cell-depleted T cells, or PBMCs supplied cDNA or gDNA.

CDR3 length: 15 residues. V gave up 4 bases and J gave up 5 bases; unmatched junction bases: 6. Germline V CDR1 and CDR2: LNHDA, SQIVND (reference sequence). Original processing notes: Reference gene primer amplification gave estimated nucleated cell counts. Repertoires were generated with immunoSEQ multiplex PCR, while TCRdb's copy carries only in-frame clones and drops some. V, J and clone size are those of that table, while D and trimming were read from the DNA. The sample lists fewer than 100,000 clones; 80% were seen once. This TCR was recovered from a woman in her 70s with acute or convalescent COVID-19. The sample was peripheral blood. The chain employs TRBV19 and TRBJ1-2; TRBD1 aligns across 11 bases. The CDR3 loop is CASSTDRGPGYGYTF. CDR3 DNA: TGTGCCAGTAGTACGGACAGGGGGCCAGGGTATGGCTACACCTTC.